Below, 20 T cell receptor beta chains from the same sample are listed, as sequenced in a study of T cells in Graves' hyperthyroidism and ophthalmopathy. Researchers took RNA transcripts and amplified the TCR beta CDR3 regions from them. First-round RT-PCR with HTBI primers amplified the TCR CDR3 region. TCRdb reprocessed the multiplex PCR reads with MiXCR, giving one entry per CDR3 protein. Among around 190,000 distinct CDR3 sequences listed, about a sixth were seen once. Sequenced sample: blood. These receptors were taken from a woman between 50 and 59 years old with Graves' hyperthyroidism.

The rearrangement uses TRBV7-6 and TRBJ2-4; no clear D. CDR1 and CDR2 from the germline V gene are SGHVS and FNYEAQ. The germline V and J ends were trimmed by 2 bases and 0 bases, with 2 bases remaining between them. CDR3 length equals 13 residues. For the CDR3, the DNA is TGTGCCAGCAGCTTATTAGCCAAAAACATTCAGTACTTC. It encodes CASSLLAKNIQYF. The complete variable domain, with remaining parts taken from reference TRBV7-6 and TRBJ2-4, reads GAGVSQSPRYKVTKRGQDVALRCDPISGHVSLYWYRQALGQGPEFLTYFNYEAQQDKSGLPNDRFSAERPEGSISTLTIQRTEQRDSAMYRCASSLLAKNIQYFGAGTRLSVL.

This clonotype was seen ten or more times. This chain links TRBV30 with TRBJ2-7; 15 bases match TRBD2. Trimming took 8 bases from V and 7 from J; bases not matched to a gene: 12. CDR3 size: 15 residues. Germline V gene data show CDR1 as GTSNPN and CDR2 as SVGIG (reference sequence). The CDR3, as DNA: TGTGCCCCAGAAGGACTAGCGGGAGGGCGGAGGGAGCAGTACTTC. Translation: CAPEGLAGGRREQYF.

This clonotype was seen at least ten times. The chain carries TRBV12-3 or TRBV12-4 and TRBJ1-6; 10 bases match TRBD1. V dropped 5 bases and J dropped 10; count of bases not matched to a gene: 8. The CDR3 spans 15 residues. The CDR3 sequence is CASSVHRDRGSPLHF. The CDR3 DNA reads as TGTGCCAGCAGTGTCCACCGGGACAGGGGCTCACCCCTCCACTTT.

This clonotype was found many times. The genes are TRBV20-1 and TRBJ1-1; D perhaps matches TRBD1 (5 bases). Germline CDR1 DFQATT, CDR2 SNEGSKA (reference sequence). The CDR3 consists of 12 residues. V lost 4 bases and J 5 bases, leaving 11 bases between the germline ends. The CDR3 region has the DNA TGCAGTGCTAACGGGGGTGGGACTGAAGCTTTCTTT. Translation: CSANGGGTEAFF.

This clonotype was seen at least ten times. The gene calls are TRBV20-1 and TRBJ2-5; TRBD1 is a possible D gene (5 bases). Germline V gives CDR1 DFQATT, CDR2 SNEGSKA (reference sequence). V lost 0 bases and J lost 2, with 7 bases in between. The length of the CDR3 is 13 residues. CDR3: CSAREGLQETQYF. CDR3 DNA: TGCAGTGCTAGAGAGGGGCTACAAGAGACCCAGTACTTC.

This clonotype has a count of ten or more. The V call is TRBV5-1, the J call TRBJ1-1, with unresolved D. CDR1 and CDR2 from the germline V gene are SGHRS and YFSETQ. The CDR3 sequence is 15 residues long. Between the trimmed V and J ends, which lost 3 bases and 2 bases, there was a span of 14 bases. Here the CDR3 reads CASSWGSAGNTEAFF. The CDR3 nucleotides read TGCGCCAGCAGCTGGGGAAGTGCGGGAAACACTGAAGCTTTCTTT.

The chain links TRBV20-1 to TRBJ2-5; weak D call: TRBD2 (6 bases). The CDR3 runs to 15 residues. Germline V lookup: CDR1 DFQATT, CDR2 SNEGSKA (reference sequence). With 0 bases removed from V and 4 bases from J, the gap between germline ends came to 15 bases. CDR3 in amino acids: CSARDGRDSRETQYF. The CDR3, as DNA: TGCAGTGCTAGAGACGGGCGGGATAGTCGAGAGACCCAGTACTTC.

This chain links TRBV28 with TRBJ2-7; 7 positions agree with TRBD1. Per germline, CDR1 MDHEN and CDR2 SYDVKM. The trim removed 4 bases at V and 3 bases at J, leaving 12 bases unmatched. The CDR3 has 16 residues. The CDR3 loop is CASSSPTGNPYYEQYF. CDR3 sequence (DNA): TGTGCCAGCAGTTCCCCGACAGGGAACCCTTACTACGAGCAGTACTTC.

By share of the sample, this clonotype is medium-sized (0.01 to 0.1%). The V call is TRBV27, the J call TRBJ2-7; the match to TRBD2 covers 10 bases. This CDR3 comprises 14 residues. CDR1 is MNHEY, CDR2 SMNVEV, per germline (reference sequence). J gave up 6 bases and V 6 bases, and 8 bases lay outside the gene matches. In DNA form, the CDR3 reads TGTGCCAGCAGCCCAGCGGGAGGGCCCGCCGAGCAGTACTTC. Amino acid sequence: CASSPAGGPAEQYF.

CDR3 region: CASRTGAANTEAFF. DNA for the CDR3: TGTGCCAGCAGGACAGGGGCGGCAAACACTGAAGCTTTCTTT. This chain joins TRBV5-4 and TRBJ1-1; the match to TRBD1 covers 8 bases. V gave up 5 bases and J gave up 2 bases; unmatched junction bases: 5. The CDR3 is 14 residues long. Germline assignment: CDR1 SGHNT and CDR2 YYREEE (reference sequence). The entire variable domain, with the rest obtained from reference TRBV5-4 and TRBJ1-1, is as follows: ETGVTQSPTHLIKTRGQQVTLRCSSQSGHNTVSWYQQALGQGPQFIFQYYREEENGRGNFPPRFSGLQFPNYSSELNVNALELDDSALYLCASRTGAANTEAFFGQGTRLTVV.

A note on this clonotype: This may stem from a read error, because a much larger clone lies one nucleotide away. J is TRBJ2-1 and V is TRBV5-1; either TRBD1 or TRBD2 may supply D (6 bases each). Near its end, the DNA agrees better with TRBJ2-7, so the J call may be wrong. Germline CDR1 and CDR2: SGHRS and YFSETQ. This CDR3 has 17 residues. CDR3 protein: CASSSTISGGSYNEQYF. For the CDR3, the DNA is TGCGCCAGCAGCTCTACAATATCCGGGGGCTCCTACAATGAGCAGTACTTC.

This clonotype appeared many times. The rearrangement links TRBV12-3 or TRBV12-4 to TRBJ2-3; D may be TRBD2 (6 bases). Trimming left V 4 bases short and J 7 bases short, with 24 bases between. The CDR3 loop spans 17 amino acids. The CDR3 nucleotides are TGTGCCAGCAGTTCTATGGGGGGAGGAAGTAAAGAGTATACGCAGTATTTT. Protein: CASSSMGGGSKEYTQYF.

The chain has TRBV24-1 and TRBJ2-2; a weak D match, TRBD2 (6 bases). The CDR3 length is 14 residues. Germline V gene lookup returns CDR1 KGHDR and CDR2 SFDVKD. V lost 4 bases and J 5 bases, leaving 10 bases between the germline ends. CDR3 sequence (DNA): TGTGCCACCAGTGAGCCCGGGACTACCGGGGAGCTGTTTTTT. It specifies CATSEPGTTGELFF.

This rearrangement joins TRBV10-3 to TRBJ1-2; TRBD1 matches 7 bases. CDR3 size: 15 residues. Germline CDR1 and CDR2: ENHRY and SYGVKD. The V segment lost 3 bases and the J segment 6 bases; nucleotides outside the gene matches: 10. The CDR3 region has the DNA TGTGCCATCAGTGATCTGACAGGGAGGTCCGATGGCTACACCTTC. This encodes CAISDLTGRSDGYTF.

This clonotype was detected ten times or more. The chain recombines TRBV12-3 or TRBV12-4 with TRBJ2-2; unclear D gene. CDR3 length: 14 amino acids. The V end lost 1 base, the J end lost 3 bases, and 6 bases lay between the germline ends. CDR3 in DNA: TGTGCCAGCAGTTTAGTAGCCGACACCGGGGAGCTGTTTTTT. It specifies CASSLVADTGELFF.

This clonotype occurred many times. V and J are TRBV7-2 and TRBJ2-5; 9 bases agree with TRBD1. Germline trimming cut 5 bases from V and 4 bases from J; bases unmatched to any gene: 8. The germline V gene encodes CDR1 SGHTA and CDR2 FQGNSA. The CDR3 covers 15 residues. In nucleotides, the CDR3 is TGTGCCAGCAGCCCGCGGACAGGGGTTGGAGAGACCCAGTACTTC. It translates to CASSPRTGVGETQYF.

The chain couples TRBV19 to TRBJ1-1; D is ambiguous. The ends were cut back, 3 bases at V and 10 bases at J, with 21 bases in the middle. This CDR3 contains 15 residues. Germline CDR1 LNHDA, CDR2 SQIVND (reference sequence). CDR3 nucleotides: TGTGCCAGTAGTATGACATATGGGGAAAGGCGCGGAGCTTTCTTT. It is translated as CASSMTYGERRGAFF. Using reference TRBV19 and TRBJ1-1 for the parts outside the CDR3, the full variable domain is DGGITQSPKYLFRKEGQNVTLSCEQNLNHDAMYWYRQDPGQGLRLIYYSQIVNDFQKGDIAEGYSVSREKKESFPLTVTSAQKNPTAFYLCASSMTYGERRGAFFGQGTRLTVV.

This clonotype has at least ten counts. The genes are TRBV12-3 or TRBV12-4 and TRBJ1-5; TRBD1 might be the D (5 bases). V was trimmed by 3 bases and J by 5 bases, leaving 20 bases between them. The CDR3 totals 17 residues. CDR3 DNA: TGTGCCAGCAGTTTTGCACAATCGGGGGGTTCCGATCAGCCCCAGCATTTT. Translated, it gives CASSFAQSGGSDQPQHF.

This clonotype was seen many times. This sequence joins TRBV29-1 and TRBJ2-2; either TRBD1 or TRBD2 may fit D (6 bases each). This CDR3 has 16 amino acids. V dropped 5 bases and J dropped 2 bases, with 18 bases sitting between them. Germline V gene data show CDR1 as SQVTM and CDR2 as ANQGSEA. The CDR3 DNA follows: TGCAGCGTTCGGGAAGGGGGGAGAGGTAACACCGGGGAGCTGTTTTTT. It translates to CSVREGGRGNTGELFF.

In this sample, this clonotype turned up many times. The genes are TRBV27 and TRBJ2-5; TRBD2 matches at 9 bases. The junction had 12 bases not matched to a gene; V was cut back by 5 bases and J by 8 bases. The CDR3 sequence is 15 residues long. The germline CDR1 and CDR2 sequences are MNHEY and SMNVEV (reference sequence). The CDR3 loop is CASSPGTSTVETQYF. The CDR3 nucleotides read TGTGCCAGCAGTCCCGGGACTAGCACGGTGGAAACCCAGTACTTC.